This TCR beta chain was found in a study of tissue T cells after allogeneic stem cell transplantation. V was cut by 0 bases and J by 0 bases, with 5 bases left in between. Germline V lookup: CDR1 LGHNA, CDR2 YSYQKL. The CDR3 length is 14 residues. Sequencing of TCRbeta CDR3 at survey depth gave sequences and template counts. The table came from immunoSEQ multiplex PCR; TCRdb's copy has only in-frame clones and leaves some out. The sample comprises about 22,000 clones, 72% of which are singletons, and about 0.63% rests with the top ten. Findings and caveats of the study: Sampling depth was limited, and the cohort was small and clinically varied. Across patients, clones rarely overlapped, yet motif clusters were shared tissue-specifically.

A remark on this clone: Its target is unknown. Mouse names are used for the genes. The CDR3 is cut off 1 residue early in the read; its end comes from the germline J gene. At the DNA level, this CDR3 is encoded by other sequences in the same sample as well.

The chain combines TRBV2 with TRBJ1-1, with unresolved D. The TCR originated in a female BALB/c mouse in good health. Strain haplotype at MHC: H2-d. What was sequenced was spleen. Incomplete CDR3 DNA: TGTGCCAGCAGCCAAGACATTGCAAACACAGAAGTCTTC. Its translation is CASSQDIANTEVF. In full, the CDR3 is CASSQDIANTEVFF.